Sequencing of this T cell receptor beta chain was carried out in a study of blood T cell repertoires in COVID-19. Data came from immunoSEQ multiplex PCR; TCRdb stores just in-frame clones and leaves some out. The data show roughly 130,000 clones, approximately 84% seen once. Sequenced: peripheral blood. This TCR was recovered from a woman aged 60-75 years with acute or convalescent COVID-19.

CDR3 residues: CASSLATGGGATDTQYF. Written as DNA, the CDR3 is TGTGCCAGCAGCTTAGCGACGGGCGGGGGAGCCACAGATACGCAGTATTTT. This chain uses TRBV7-2 with TRBJ2-3, with 7 bases lining up with TRBD2. CDR1 SGHTA and CDR2 FQGNSA come from the germline V gene. V shed 0 bases, J shed 2 bases, and the junction held 8 bases outside the gene matches. The length of the CDR3 is 17 residues.